The source of this T cell receptor (beta chain) is a study of blood T cell repertoires in COVID-19 (dated by TCRdb to 2018 to 2020). Describing the broader study: Samples covering the acute and convalescent phases of COVID-19 were provided by collaborators in the United States, Italy and Spain. The samples were drawn from the first 160 participants of the ongoing ImmuneRACE study and from roughly 1,300 subjects provided by 6 global collaborators. Where HLA class I and class II types were available, the types were taken from metadata supplied by the sample provider, not from assay-based typing. The dataset comprised deeply sampled blood TCRbeta repertoires from subjects exposed to, actively infected with, or recovered from COVID-19. The prospective study material was composed of cDNA or gDNA derived from T cells, B-cell-depleted T cells, or PBMCs. Nearly every sample came with metadata listing a de-identified subject ID, COVID-19 status, age in years and sex. The repertoires were released in a freely available public database intended as a resource for research on the immune response to SARS-CoV-2.

TCRbeta CDR3 regions were amplified from genomic DNA by means of the immunoSEQ Assay, a bias-controlled multiplex PCR. On the authors' methods: The number of nucleated cells in each sample was estimated from the amplification of reference gene primers within the assay. To quantify the absolute abundance of each unique TCRbeta CDR3 rearrangement, sequence reads were collapsed and filtered. For each sample, productive Simpson clonality was calculated by taking the square root of Simpson's diversity index across productive rearrangements. TCRdb took over this immuneACCESS table, retaining in-frame rearrangements with V and J assigned. Such tables are incomplete; in checked studies, under half of the missing clones stem from an unresolved V gene, and the remainder is unexplained. The V and J calls and clone size come from that table; D and trimming were worked out from the DNA. A total of approximately 270,000 clones appear in this sample, 65% to 90% of them only once. About 1.7% of the sample comes from the top ten.

In the prospective study, participants were roughly 18 to 100 years old, resided in about two dozen geographic areas of the United States, and were enrolled through a virtual design. In the prospective study, participants were assigned to cohorts based on the clinical history participants reported in a screening survey and a study questionnaire. ImmuneRACE Cohort 3 recovered participants were defined by two consecutive negative NP/OP PCR tests, healthcare professional clearance, or symptom resolution. In the prospective study, whole blood, serum and a nasopharyngeal or oropharyngeal swab were collected from each participant by mobile phlebotomists. Prospective study participants could optionally give additional blood draws and questionnaires over an approximately two-month period. Blood samples from the prospective study were shipped frozen or at room temperature prior to DNA extraction. Remarks on this clone: Its antigen remains unidentified. No base-level quality is on record; no much larger clone is a single base apart.

The germline V gene gives CDR1 as SGHRS and CDR2 as YFSETQ. Measured from the cysteine to the phenylalanine, the CDR3 is 16 residues long. The only DNA kept is the CDR3, 48 bases in frame from the first base. From V the trimming removes 0 bases and from J it removes 3 bases, while the gene matches leave 6 bases of the junction unaccounted for. On the study overall, not on this receptor specifically: The quantity of clinical and demographic metadata differed by source and by participant and was supplied without curation.

The sequence joins TRBV5-1 to TRBJ1-2, with TRBD1 identical over 9 junction bases. This receptor was taken from a man aged 35 to 55 who had recovered from COVID-19. Sequenced material: PBMCs or T cells enriched from blood (not recorded which). The CDR3: CASSLEGWTGDYGYTF. The DNA sequence reads TGCGCCAGCAGCTTGGAGGGATGGACAGGGGACTATGGCTACACCTTC.